This T cell receptor beta chain was observed in a study of spatial heterogeneity in lung cancer. Deletions cut 2 bases from V and 0 bases from J, with 11 bases between. Germline loops: CDR1 MDHEN, CDR2 SYDVKM. This CDR3 has 16 amino acids. At least ten counts were recorded for this clonotype. Time point noted: sample taken at primary tumor resection. A unique molecular identifier was carried by every single TCR cDNA molecule. TCRdb re-called the 5' RACE reads through MiXCR, storing one row per CDR3 protein. The sample yields fewer than 65,000 distinct CDR3 sequences, roughly 6.4% seen once. Sequencing used PBMCs, obtained at surgery. This receptor was obtained from a female donor with early-stage non-small cell lung cancer. The genes are TRBV28 and TRBJ1-5; D uncertain. The CDR3 DNA reads TGTGCCAGCAGTTTAAGGTACGGAGGTAGCAATCAGCCCCAGCATTTT. It is translated as CASSLRYGGSNQPQHF.